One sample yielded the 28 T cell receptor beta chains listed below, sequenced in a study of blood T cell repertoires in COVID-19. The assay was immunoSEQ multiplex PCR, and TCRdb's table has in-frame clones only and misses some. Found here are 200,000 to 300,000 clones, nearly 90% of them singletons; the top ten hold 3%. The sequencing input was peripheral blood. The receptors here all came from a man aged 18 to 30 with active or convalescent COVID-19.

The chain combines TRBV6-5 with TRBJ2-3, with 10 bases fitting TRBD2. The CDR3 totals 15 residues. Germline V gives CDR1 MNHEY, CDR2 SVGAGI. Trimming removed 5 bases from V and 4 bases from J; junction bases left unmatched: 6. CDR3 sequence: CASSPTLAGPDTQYF. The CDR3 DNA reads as TGTGCCAGCAGTCCCACACTAGCGGGACCAGATACGCAGTATTTT.

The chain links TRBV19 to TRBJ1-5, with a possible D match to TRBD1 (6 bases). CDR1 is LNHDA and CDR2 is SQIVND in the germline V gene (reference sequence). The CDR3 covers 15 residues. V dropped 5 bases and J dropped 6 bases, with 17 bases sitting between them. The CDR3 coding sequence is TGTGCCAGTAGTGATACAGGGCCCCTGGGTCAGCCCCAGCATTTT. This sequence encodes CASSDTGPLGQPQHF.

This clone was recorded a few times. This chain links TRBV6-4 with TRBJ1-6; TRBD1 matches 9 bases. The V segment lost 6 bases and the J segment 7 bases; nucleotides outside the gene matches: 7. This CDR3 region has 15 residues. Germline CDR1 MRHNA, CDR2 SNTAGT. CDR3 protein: CASSASGTGNSPLHF. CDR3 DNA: TGTGCCAGCAGCGCCTCCGGGACAGGGAATTCACCCCTCCACTTT.

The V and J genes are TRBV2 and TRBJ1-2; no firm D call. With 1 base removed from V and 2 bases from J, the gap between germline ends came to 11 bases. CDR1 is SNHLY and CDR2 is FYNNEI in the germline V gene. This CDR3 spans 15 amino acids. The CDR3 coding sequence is TGTGCCAGCAGTGAAGAGGAGGCGGGGAACTATGGCTACACCTTC. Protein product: CASSEEEAGNYGYTF.

In DNA, the CDR3 is TGTGCCAGCAGCCGCCAGATGGCACAGCCCCAGCATTTT. Amino acids: CASSRQMAQPQHF. The rearrangement joins TRBV6-6 to TRBJ1-5, with no clear D. The CDR3 has 13 amino acids. The V and J ends lost 6 bases and 7 bases respectively, with 13 bases between them. The germline V gene has CDR1 MNHNY and CDR2 SVGAGI (reference sequence).

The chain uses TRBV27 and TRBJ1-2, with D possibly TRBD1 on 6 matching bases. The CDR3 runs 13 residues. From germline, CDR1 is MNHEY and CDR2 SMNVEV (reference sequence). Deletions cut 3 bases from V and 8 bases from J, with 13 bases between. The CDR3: CASSFIQGAGYTF. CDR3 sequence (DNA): TGTGCCAGCAGTTTCATACAGGGAGCCGGCTACACCTTC.

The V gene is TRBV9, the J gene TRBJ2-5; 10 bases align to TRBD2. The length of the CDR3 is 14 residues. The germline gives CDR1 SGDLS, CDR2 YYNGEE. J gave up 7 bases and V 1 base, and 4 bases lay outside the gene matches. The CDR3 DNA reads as TGTGCCAGCAGCGTACACGAGCGGGAGGGGACCCAGTACTTC. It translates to CASSVHEREGTQYF.

CDR3 amino acids: CASSFQGTNEQFF. CDR3 in DNA: TGTGCCAGCAGCTTTCAGGGTACCAATGAGCAGTTCTTC. The chain uses TRBV11-2 and TRBJ2-1, with a tentative D call TRBD1 (5 bases). Trimming left V 3 bases short and J 6 bases short, with 9 bases between. Germline V gene lookup returns CDR1 SGHAT and CDR2 FQNNGV. This CDR3 spans 13 amino acids.

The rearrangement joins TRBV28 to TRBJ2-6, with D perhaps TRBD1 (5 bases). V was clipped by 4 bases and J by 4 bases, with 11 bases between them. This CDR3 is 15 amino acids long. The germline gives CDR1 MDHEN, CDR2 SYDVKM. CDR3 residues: CASSSPGPGANVLTF. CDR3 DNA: TGTGCCAGCAGTTCTCCAGGGCCCGGGGCCAACGTCCTGACTTTC.

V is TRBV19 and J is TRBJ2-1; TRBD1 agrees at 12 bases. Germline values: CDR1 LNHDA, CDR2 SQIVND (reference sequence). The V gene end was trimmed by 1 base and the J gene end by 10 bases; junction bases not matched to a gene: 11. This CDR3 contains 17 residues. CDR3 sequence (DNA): TGTGCCAGTAGTATAGCCCAGGGACAGGGGGCGCGGAGGGAGCAGTTCTTC. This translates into CASSIAQGQGARREQFF.

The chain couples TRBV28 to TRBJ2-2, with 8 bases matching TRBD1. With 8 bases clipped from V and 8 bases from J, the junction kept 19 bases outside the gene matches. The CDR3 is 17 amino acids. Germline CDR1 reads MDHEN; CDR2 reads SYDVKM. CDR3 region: CASCSRLRTGSEGELFF. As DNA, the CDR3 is TGTGCCAGCTGTTCGCGTCTGAGGACAGGGAGTGAGGGGGAGCTGTTTTTT.

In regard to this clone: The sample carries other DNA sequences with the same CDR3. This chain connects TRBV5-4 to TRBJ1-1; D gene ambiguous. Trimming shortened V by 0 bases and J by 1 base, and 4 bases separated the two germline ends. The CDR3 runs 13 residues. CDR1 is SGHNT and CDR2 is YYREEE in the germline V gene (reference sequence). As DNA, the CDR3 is TGTGCCAGCAGCTTGGATCGGAACACTGAAGCTTTCTTT. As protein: CASSLDRNTEAFF. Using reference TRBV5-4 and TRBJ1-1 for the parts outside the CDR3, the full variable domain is ETGVTQSPTHLIKTRGQQVTLRCSSQSGHNTVSWYQQALGQGPQFIFQYYREEENGRGNFPPRFSGLQFPNYSSELNVNALELDDSALYLCASSLDRNTEAFFGQGTRLTVV.

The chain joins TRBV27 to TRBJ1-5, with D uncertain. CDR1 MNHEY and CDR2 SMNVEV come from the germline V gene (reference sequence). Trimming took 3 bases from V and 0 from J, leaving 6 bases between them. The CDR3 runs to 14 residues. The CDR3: CASSFLGSNQPQHF. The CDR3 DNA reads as TGTGCCAGCAGTTTTCTAGGTAGCAATCAGCCCCAGCATTTT.

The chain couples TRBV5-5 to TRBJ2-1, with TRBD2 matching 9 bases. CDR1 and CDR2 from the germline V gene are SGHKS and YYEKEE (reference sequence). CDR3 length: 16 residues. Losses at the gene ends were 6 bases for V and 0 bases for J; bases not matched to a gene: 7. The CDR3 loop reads CASIQTSGISYNEQFF. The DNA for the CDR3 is TGTGCCAGCATCCAGACTAGCGGCATCTCCTACAATGAGCAGTTCTTC.

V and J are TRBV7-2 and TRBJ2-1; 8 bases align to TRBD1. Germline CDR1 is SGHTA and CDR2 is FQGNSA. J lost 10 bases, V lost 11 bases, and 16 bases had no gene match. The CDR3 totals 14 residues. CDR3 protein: CASGRDRYNGEQFF. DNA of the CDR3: TGTGCCTCCGGACGGGACAGGTACAATGGGGAGCAGTTCTTC.

The CDR3 protein is CASTLKTDRAINYGYTF. In DNA form, the CDR3 reads TGTGCCAGCACCCTAAAAACGGACAGGGCGATTAACTATGGCTACACCTTC. The chain employs TRBV27 and TRBJ1-2; 8 nucleotides line up with TRBD1. J was trimmed by 1 base and V by 7 bases; bases with no gene match: 14. CDR1 MNHEY and CDR2 SMNVEV come from the germline V gene (reference sequence). The CDR3 is 17 amino acids.

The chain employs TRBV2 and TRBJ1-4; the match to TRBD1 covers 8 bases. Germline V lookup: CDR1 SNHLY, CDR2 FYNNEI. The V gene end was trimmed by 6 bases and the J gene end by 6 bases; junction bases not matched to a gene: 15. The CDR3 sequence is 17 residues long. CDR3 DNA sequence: TGTGCCAGCAGCCACCCTCCGACAGGGGAGGGTTATGAAAAACTGTTTTTT. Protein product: CASSHPPTGEGYEKLFF.

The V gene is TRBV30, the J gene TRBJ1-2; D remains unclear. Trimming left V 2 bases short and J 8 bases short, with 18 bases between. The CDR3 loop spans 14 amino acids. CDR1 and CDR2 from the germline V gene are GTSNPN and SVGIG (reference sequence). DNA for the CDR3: TGTGCCTGGAGTCCACCGGGAGTACCTTCGGGCTACACCTTC. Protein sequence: CAWSPPGVPSGYTF. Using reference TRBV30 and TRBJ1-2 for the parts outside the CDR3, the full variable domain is SQTIHQWPATLVQPVGSPLSLECTVEGTSNPNLYWYRQAAGRGLQLLFYSVGIGQISSEVPQNLSASRPQDRQFILSSKKLLLSDSGFYLCAWSPPGVPSGYTFGSGTRLTVV.

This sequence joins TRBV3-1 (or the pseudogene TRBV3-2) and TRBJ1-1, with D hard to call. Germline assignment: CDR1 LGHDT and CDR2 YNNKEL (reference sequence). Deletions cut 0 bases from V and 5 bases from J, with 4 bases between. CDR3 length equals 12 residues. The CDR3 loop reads CASSQDPTEAFF. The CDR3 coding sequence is TGTGCCAGCAGCCAAGATCCGACTGAAGCTTTCTTT.

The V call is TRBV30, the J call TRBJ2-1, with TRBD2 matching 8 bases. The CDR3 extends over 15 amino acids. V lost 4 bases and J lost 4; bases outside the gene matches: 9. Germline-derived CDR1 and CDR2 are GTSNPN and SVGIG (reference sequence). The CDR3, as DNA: TGTGCCTGGACTTTTAGCGGGGCTTTATACAATGAGCAGTTCTTC. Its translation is CAWTFSGALYNEQFF.

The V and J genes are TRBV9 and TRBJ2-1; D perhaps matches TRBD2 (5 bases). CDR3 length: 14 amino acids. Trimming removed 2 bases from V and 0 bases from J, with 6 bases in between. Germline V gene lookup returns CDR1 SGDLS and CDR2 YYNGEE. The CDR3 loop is CASSVSGSYNEQFF. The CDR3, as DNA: TGTGCCAGCAGCGTCAGCGGCTCCTACAATGAGCAGTTCTTC.

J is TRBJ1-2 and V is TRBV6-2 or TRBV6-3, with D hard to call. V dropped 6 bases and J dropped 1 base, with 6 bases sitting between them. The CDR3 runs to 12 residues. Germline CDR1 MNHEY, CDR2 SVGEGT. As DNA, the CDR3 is TGTGCCAGCAGCCCCAATAACTATGGCTACACCTTC. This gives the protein CASSPNNYGYTF.

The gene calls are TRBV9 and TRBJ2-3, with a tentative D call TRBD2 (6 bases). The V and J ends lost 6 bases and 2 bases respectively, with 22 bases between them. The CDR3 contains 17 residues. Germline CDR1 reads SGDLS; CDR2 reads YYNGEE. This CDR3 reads CASTIETGTAVTDTQYF. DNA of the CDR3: TGTGCCAGCACAATTGAGACCGGGACTGCCGTCACAGATACGCAGTATTTT.

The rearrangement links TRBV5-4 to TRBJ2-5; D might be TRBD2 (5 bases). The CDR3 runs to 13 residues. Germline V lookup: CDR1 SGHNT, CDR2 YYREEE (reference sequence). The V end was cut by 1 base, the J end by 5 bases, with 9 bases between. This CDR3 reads CASSLFRGETQYF. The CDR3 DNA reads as TGTGCCAGCAGCTTGTTTAGAGGGGAGACCCAGTACTTC.

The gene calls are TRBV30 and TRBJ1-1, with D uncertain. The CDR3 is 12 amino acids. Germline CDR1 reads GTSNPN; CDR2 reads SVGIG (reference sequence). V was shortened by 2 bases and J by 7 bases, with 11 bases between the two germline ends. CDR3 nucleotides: TGTGCCTGGAGTAACAGTGGCAGTGAAGCTTTCTTT. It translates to CAWSNSGSEAFF. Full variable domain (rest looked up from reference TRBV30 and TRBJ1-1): SQTIHQWPATLVQPVGSPLSLECTVEGTSNPNLYWYRQAAGRGLQLLFYSVGIGQISSEVPQNLSASRPQDRQFILSSKKLLLSDSGFYLCAWSNSGSEAFFGQGTRLTVV.

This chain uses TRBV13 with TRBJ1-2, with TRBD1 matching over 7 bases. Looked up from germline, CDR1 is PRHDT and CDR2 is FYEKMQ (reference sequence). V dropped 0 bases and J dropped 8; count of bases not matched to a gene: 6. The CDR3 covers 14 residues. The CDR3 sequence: CASSLGTGSMGYTF. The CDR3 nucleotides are TGTGCCAGCAGCTTAGGGACAGGGAGTATGGGCTACACCTTC.

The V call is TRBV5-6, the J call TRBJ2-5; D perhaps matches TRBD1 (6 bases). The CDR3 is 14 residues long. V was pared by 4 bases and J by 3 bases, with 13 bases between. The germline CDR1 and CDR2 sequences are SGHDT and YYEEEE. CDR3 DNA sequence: TGTGCCAGCAGCCTGACAGGTAGAGAAGAGACCCAGTACTTC. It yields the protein CASSLTGREETQYF.

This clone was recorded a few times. CDR3 sequence reads: CATSREAGPRIDYGYTF. The CDR3 DNA is TGTGCCACCAGCAGAGAGGCAGGCCCCCGGATAGACTATGGCTACACCTTC. The V gene is TRBV15, the J gene TRBJ1-2; no firm D call. Trimming stripped 0 bases from V and 3 bases from J, with 17 bases between. Germline CDR1 is LNHNV and CDR2 is YYDKDF (reference sequence). This CDR3 has 17 residues.